This TCR beta chain was recorded in a study of lymphopenia after photon versus proton radiotherapy. TCRdb's table, derived via immunoSEQ multiplex PCR, lists solely in-frame clones and lacks some. The top ten hold 6.8% of the sample, which has 25,000 to 35,000 clones, roughly 90% seen once. Germline V gene data show CDR1 as SNHLY and CDR2 as FYNNEI. The V gene lost 6 bases and the J gene lost 0 bases, with 8 bases spanning the gap. CDR3 length equals 14 residues. Comments on this clone: Its antigen remains unidentified.

The study's findings and limits: Post-nadir diversity loss with photons came from oligoclonal expansion, particularly CD8+ Temra cells. Post-nadir TCR diversity decline inversely tracked overall survival among those who died. Proton therapy kept repertoires fairly stable, unlike photons, which gained effector/memory cells. Better survival with proton therapy was suggested as possible, not demonstrated.

This clonotype originated in a woman between 50 and 59 years old with pancreatic cancer. The genes are TRBV2 and TRBJ1-4, with D maybe TRBD1 (5 bases). The source material was peripheral blood, sampled from a patient treated with photon-based radiotherapy. The CDR3 is CASRGPATNEKLFF. The CDR3 nucleotides are TGTGCCAGCAGGGGACCCGCAACTAATGAAAAACTGTTTTTT.